One and the same sample provided the 28 T cell receptor beta chains below, sequenced in a study of cytomegalovirus exposure and HLA in healthy donors. Sequenced by immunoSEQ multiplex PCR; TCRdb stores in-frame clones only, minus some. The data show about 64,000 clones, roughly 94% seen once. The sample taken for sequencing was PBMCs. These receptor sequences come from a woman aged 18 to 35 in good health and CMV-seropositive.

The chain joins TRBV11-2 to TRBJ2-7, with D tentatively TRBD1 (5 bases). V shed 1 base and J shed 7 bases, with 8 bases lying between them. Germline CDR1 reads SGHAT; CDR2 reads FQNNGV. There are 12 residues in the CDR3. CDR3 sequence reads: CASSLGRQEQYF. The CDR3 DNA sequence: TGTGCCAGCAGCTTAGGCCGACAGGAGCAGTACTTC. Based on the CDR3 plus reference TRBV11-2 and TRBJ2-7, the full variable domain is EAGVAQSPRYKIIEKRQSVAFWCNPISGHATLYWYQQILGQGPKLLIQFQNNGVVDDSQLPKDRFSAERLKGVDSTLKIQPAKLEDSAVYLCASSLGRQEQYFGPGTRLTVT.

The J gene is TRBJ2-5, the V gene TRBV15; 8 bases fit TRBD1. This CDR3 has 16 amino acids. The ends lost 4 bases at V and 2 bases at J; junction bases unmatched: 9. The germline V gene encodes CDR1 LNHNV and CDR2 YYDKDF (reference sequence). The CDR3 coding sequence is TGTGCCACCAGCATACCCGTAGGACAGGGACAAGAGACCCAGTACTTC. This codes for CATSIPVGQGQETQYF.

Details on this clone: A junction boundary mismatches the germline segment, possibly from a read error. This chain links TRBV6-5 with TRBJ2-7; D uncertain. The CDR3 is 14 residues long. Germline V gene lookup returns CDR1 MNHEY and CDR2 SVGAGI. Written as DNA, the CDR3 is TGTGCCAGCAGTCCCCTCCTCAGGCCTGTGGCGCCAACCTTC. Encoded protein: CASSPLLRPVAPTF.

The rearrangement links TRBV28 to TRBJ1-2, with TRBD1 as a possible D gene (6 bases). V was trimmed by 4 bases and J by 2 bases, leaving 11 bases between them. The CDR3 loop spans 14 amino acids. Germline V gives CDR1 MDHEN, CDR2 SYDVKM. The CDR3 DNA sequence: TGTGCCAGCAGTTCAGGGGAGAGGAACTATGGCTACACCTTC. Its translation: CASSSGERNYGYTF.

This clone was found a few times. The chain combines TRBV6-1 with TRBJ1-5; D might be TRBD1 (6 bases). The CDR3 consists of 15 residues. Deletions cut 7 bases from V and 2 bases from J, with 15 bases between. Per germline, CDR1 MNHNS and CDR2 SASEGT. The CDR3 sequence: CASIDWTEGNQPQHF. In DNA form, the CDR3 reads TGTGCCAGCATAGACTGGACAGAGGGCAATCAGCCCCAGCATTTT.

The chain uses TRBV5-5 and TRBJ2-7; the match to TRBD1 covers 9 bases. V was pared by 4 bases and J by 6 bases, with 8 bases of the junction left unmatched. Per germline, CDR1 SGHKS and CDR2 YYEKEE (reference sequence). The CDR3 length is 14 residues. The CDR3 DNA reads as TGTGCCAGCAGCCCCGGACAGGGGTTAGGCGAGCAGTACTTC. It codes for CASSPGQGLGEQYF. Using reference TRBV5-5 and TRBJ2-7 for the parts outside the CDR3, the full variable domain is DAGVTQSPTHLIKTRGQQVTLRCSPISGHKSVSWYQQVLGQGPQFIFQYYEKEERGRGNFPDRFSARQFPNYSSELNVNALLLGDSALYLCASSPGQGLGEQYFGPGTRLTVT.

The chain is built from TRBV27 and TRBJ2-1; 12 bases line up with TRBD2. The V and J ends lost 5 bases and 0 bases, in that order; junction bases with no gene match: 11. This CDR3 has 19 residues. Germline V CDR1 and CDR2: MNHEY, SMNVEV (reference sequence). CDR3 in amino acids: CASSPPGLAGSSSYNEQFF. CDR3 nucleotides: TGTGCCAGCAGTCCGCCGGGACTAGCGGGCTCTAGCTCCTACAATGAGCAGTTCTTC.

The chain recombines TRBV19 with TRBJ2-3; TRBD1 aligns across 7 bases. Unmatched junction bases numbered 9, after V lost 5 bases and J lost 4 bases. Germline-derived CDR1 and CDR2 are LNHDA and SQIVND (reference sequence). The CDR3 extends over 15 amino acids. The DNA of the CDR3 is TGTGCCAGTAGTTGGTCCACAGGGGACGCAGATACGCAGTATTTT. This sequence encodes CASSWSTGDADTQYF. The complete variable domain, with remaining parts taken from reference TRBV19 and TRBJ2-3, reads DGGITQSPKYLFRKEGQNVTLSCEQNLNHDAMYWYRQDPGQGLRLIYYSQIVNDFQKGDIAEGYSVSREKKESFPLTVTSAQKNPTAFYLCASSWSTGDADTQYFGPGTRLTVL.

This chain joins TRBV5-4 and TRBJ1-1; the match to TRBD1 covers 7 bases. CDR1 is SGHNT, CDR2 YYREEE, per germline (reference sequence). After removal of 0 bases from V and 0 bases from J, the junction contained 8 bases not matched to a gene. The CDR3 consists of 17 residues. This chain's CDR3 is CASSLDRGGTLNTEAFF. As DNA, the CDR3 is TGTGCCAGCAGCTTGGACAGGGGAGGTACCCTGAACACTGAAGCTTTCTTT. The whole variable domain, remainder taken from reference TRBV5-4 and TRBJ1-1, is ETGVTQSPTHLIKTRGQQVTLRCSSQSGHNTVSWYQQALGQGPQFIFQYYREEENGRGNFPPRFSGLQFPNYSSELNVNALELDDSALYLCASSLDRGGTLNTEAFFGQGTRLTVV.

The chain uses TRBV7-2 and TRBJ1-3, with 8 bases lining up with TRBD1. The CDR3 loop spans 16 amino acids. CDR1 is SGHTA and CDR2 is FQGNSA in the germline V gene. After removal of 2 bases from V and 2 bases from J, the junction contained 5 bases not matched to a gene. The CDR3, as DNA: TGTGCCAGCAGCTTACGTGGACAGGGAGCTGGAAACACCATATATTTT. It is translated as CASSLRGQGAGNTIYF.

The chain combines TRBV28 with TRBJ2-1, with D perhaps matching TRBD1 (6 bases). The V gene lost 1 base and the J gene lost 5 bases, with 6 bases spanning the gap. Germline V gene lookup returns CDR1 MDHEN and CDR2 SYDVKM. This CDR3 region has 13 residues. Here the CDR3 reads CASSLYRDNEQFF. DNA for the CDR3: TGTGCCAGCAGTTTATACAGGGACAATGAGCAGTTCTTC.

The genes are TRBV5-4 and TRBJ2-7; TRBD1 might be the D (5 bases). The germline V gene has CDR1 SGHNT and CDR2 YYREEE (reference sequence). The CDR3 extends over 16 amino acids. The V and J ends lost 3 bases and 2 bases respectively, with 18 bases between them. CDR3 in amino acids: CASSYTTGWTAYEQYF. The CDR3 DNA reads TGTGCCAGCAGCTACACCACAGGATGGACGGCCTACGAGCAGTACTTC.

CDR3 sequence (DNA): TGCGCCAGCAGCCAGGCTCCGGGGGGCCAGCCCCAGCATTTT. Translated: CASSQAPGGQPQHF. The chain couples TRBV4-1 to TRBJ1-5; possible D gene TRBD1, 6 bases. V shed 3 bases and J shed 7 bases, with 13 bases lying between them. The CDR3 covers 14 residues. Germline V gives CDR1 MGHRA, CDR2 YSYEKL.

The chain joins TRBV6-5 to TRBJ2-7; possibly TRBD1 for D (5 bases). With 6 bases removed from V and 2 bases from J, the gap between germline ends came to 11 bases. The CDR3 runs 13 residues. The V gene's germline CDR1 is MNHEY and CDR2 SVGAGI. CDR3 coding DNA: TGTGCCAGCAGCCCTGACAGAACCTACGAGCAGTACTTC. It specifies CASSPDRTYEQYF.

V gene TRBV11-2 combines with J gene TRBJ1-6; D is possibly TRBD1 (6 bases). This CDR3 is 16 amino acids long. Germline V gene data show CDR1 as SGHAT and CDR2 as FQNNGV. The V gene lost 2 bases and the J gene lost 6 bases, with 14 bases spanning the gap. The CDR3 coding sequence is TGTGCCAGCAGCTTAACGGGTGGACAGATTAATTCACCCCTCCACTTT. This sequence encodes CASSLTGGQINSPLHF.

The chain combines TRBV5-1 with TRBJ2-7, with TRBD2 matching over 14 bases. The CDR3 consists of 16 residues. The ends lost 4 bases at V and 0 bases at J; junction bases unmatched: 3. Germline lookup yields CDR1 SGHRS and CDR2 YFSETQ. The CDR3 loop is CASSPGLAGVSYEQYF. The CDR3 bases are TGCGCCAGCAGCCCGGGACTAGCGGGAGTCTCCTACGAGCAGTACTTC.

The V gene is TRBV7-3, the J gene TRBJ2-2, with TRBD2 matching over 8 bases. There are 16 residues in the CDR3. Germline V gene data show CDR1 as SGHTA and CDR2 as FQGTGA. The V segment lost 5 bases and the J segment 6 bases; nucleotides outside the gene matches: 11. CDR3 in amino acids: CASSLRAGVTPGELFF. As DNA, the CDR3 is TGTGCCAGCAGCCTCCGAGCGGGAGTAACTCCCGGGGAGCTGTTTTTT.

The CDR3 here is CASSPSKGAEFF. The CDR3 nucleotides read TGTGCCAGCAGCCCGTCTAAGGGGGCGGAGTTCTTC. The J gene is TRBJ2-1, the V gene TRBV5-4, with 7 bases matching TRBD1. Losses at the gene ends were 4 bases for V and 14 bases for J; bases not matched to a gene: 9. The length of the CDR3 is 12 residues. The germline V gene has CDR1 SGHNT and CDR2 YYREEE (reference sequence).

V usage is TRBV19 and J usage is TRBJ1-4; possible D gene TRBD1, 5 bases. V was trimmed by 2 bases and J by 0 bases, leaving 22 bases between them. The CDR3 has 20 residues. Per germline, CDR1 LNHDA and CDR2 SQIVND (reference sequence). This CDR3 is CASSIRAAPWGPATNEKLFF. Written as DNA, the CDR3 is TGTGCCAGTAGTATAAGGGCAGCTCCATGGGGCCCTGCAACTAATGAAAAACTGTTTTTT.

The chain is built from TRBV19 and TRBJ1-5; D is unclear. This CDR3 is 15 amino acids long. CDR1 and CDR2 (germline): LNHDA, SQIVND (reference sequence). V dropped 1 base and J dropped 5 bases, with 12 bases sitting between them. CDR3 coding DNA: TGTGCCAGTAGTATAGCCCGGGGATTCGATCAGCCCCAGCATTTT. Its translation: CASSIARGFDQPQHF.

This chain links TRBV5-1 with TRBJ1-2, with unresolved D. The CDR3 length is 14 residues. The V end was cut by 1 base, the J end by 10 bases, with 17 bases between. Germline V gene lookup returns CDR1 SGHRS and CDR2 YFSETQ. The CDR3, as DNA: TGCGCCAGCAGCTTGAGCGGTGAGGGCGAGGACTACACCTTC. Residues: CASSLSGEGEDYTF.

The genes are TRBV5-1 and TRBJ1-1; weak D call: TRBD1 (6 bases). Trimming shortened V by 5 bases and J by 6 bases, and 20 bases separated the two germline ends. CDR1 and CDR2 from the germline V gene are SGHRS and YFSETQ. The CDR3 sequence is 15 residues long. The CDR3 loop reads CASRQYREKGAEAFF. The CDR3 DNA reads as TGCGCCAGCAGACAGTACAGGGAGAAGGGCGCTGAAGCTTTCTTT. The complete variable domain, with remaining parts taken from reference TRBV5-1 and TRBJ1-1, reads KAGVTQTPRYLIKTRGQQVTLSCSPISGHRSVSWYQQTPGQGLQFLFEYFSETQRNKGNFPGRFSGRQFSNSRSEMNVSTLELGDSALYLCASRQYREKGAEAFFGQGTRLTVV.

This clone appeared once. The chain is built from TRBV28 and TRBJ1-1; the match to TRBD1 covers 7 bases. This CDR3 is built from 18 residues. Germline V lookup: CDR1 MDHEN, CDR2 SYDVKM. Trimming took 5 bases from V and 1 from J; bases not matched to a gene: 16. Here the CDR3 DNA reads TGTGCCAGCAGTCGGACCACCTTGGACAGGAGAAAGAACACTGAAGCTTTCTTT. Its translation is CASSRTTLDRRKNTEAFF.

The chain has TRBV6-1 and TRBJ1-1; D not resolved. In germline, CDR1 is MNHNS, CDR2 SASEGT. With 2 bases removed from V and 1 base from J, the gap between germline ends came to 5 bases. This CDR3 comprises 13 residues. The DNA of the CDR3 is TGTGCCAGCAGTGAATACAGGAACACTGAAGCTTTCTTT. Protein: CASSEYRNTEAFF.

The chain joins TRBV7-8 to TRBJ2-2; 7 bases align to TRBD2. This CDR3 has 17 residues. Germline V gene data show CDR1 as SGHVS and CDR2 as FQNEAQ. J lost 7 bases, V lost 1 base, and 12 bases had no gene match. This CDR3 is CASSLEGWGGPVGELFF. The CDR3 nucleotides are TGTGCCAGCAGCTTAGAGGGTTGGGGAGGGCCTGTCGGGGAGCTGTTTTTT. Full variable domain (remainder filled in from reference TRBV7-8 and TRBJ2-2): GAGVSQSPRYKVAKRGQDVALRCDPISGHVSLFWYQQALGQGPEFLTYFQNEAQLDKSGLPSDRFFAERPEGSVSTLKIQRTQQEDSAVYLCASSLEGWGGPVGELFFGEGSRLTVL.

The rearrangement uses TRBV5-1 and TRBJ2-6; weak D call: TRBD2 (5 bases). The CDR3 has 15 residues. Trimming removed 1 base from V and 4 bases from J, with 9 bases in between. CDR1 and CDR2 (germline): SGHRS, YFSETQ. The CDR3 sequence: CASSLSGNGANVLTF. In DNA, the CDR3 is TGCGCCAGCAGCTTGTCGGGGAACGGGGCCAACGTCCTGACTTTC.

The CDR3 spells CSAPNYNEQFF. CDR3 coding DNA: TGCAGTGCTCCCAATTACAATGAGCAGTTCTTC. The rearrangement joins TRBV20-1 to TRBJ2-1; D gene unclear. Germline V lookup: CDR1 DFQATT, CDR2 SNEGSKA (reference sequence). This CDR3 has 11 amino acids. V was trimmed by 5 bases and J by 4 bases, leaving 6 bases between them.

The chain recombines TRBV19 with TRBJ2-2, with D unclear. CDR3 length equals 16 residues. V lost 7 bases to trimming and J lost 4 bases, with 19 bases between them. Germline CDR1 is LNHDA and CDR2 is SQIVND (reference sequence). For the CDR3, the DNA is TGTGCCAGTAACTTAAATGCCATCCGCGCCACCGGGGAGCTGTTTTTT. Translating it yields CASNLNAIRATGELFF.